This T cell receptor (beta chain) was identified during a study of blood T cell repertoires in COVID-19. Turning to the study itself: Italy, Spain and the United States were the sources of the convalescent and acute COVID-19 samples. T cells, B-cell-depleted T cells, or PBMCs supplied cDNA or gDNA.

Authors' data handling: Reference gene primer amplification yielded estimated nucleated cell counts. Produced via immunoSEQ multiplex PCR; TCRdb's table is partial and in-frame only. Clone size and the V and J calls come from that table; the DNA yielded D and trimming. Counted here are fewer than 250,000 clones, just under 85% occurring once; the ten biggest clones make up less than 8%. This CDR3 comprises 14 residues. V was clipped by 6 bases and J by 11 bases; unmatched bases: 10. Germline V gives CDR1 SNHLY, CDR2 FYNNEI. This sequence was found in a woman aged 50 to 60 with active or convalescent COVID-19. This chain connects TRBV2 to TRBJ1-2, with 12 bases that match TRBD1. Sample: peripheral blood. CDR3 loop: CASSPTGTGGGYTF. The CDR3 DNA sequence: TGTGCCAGCAGCCCGACCGGGACAGGGGGCGGTTACACCTTC. Variable domain in full (rest from reference TRBV2 and TRBJ1-2): EPEVTQTPSHQVTQMGQEVILRCVPISNHLYFYWYRQILGQKVEFLVSFYNNEISEKSEIFDDQFSVERPDGSNFTLKIRSTKLEDSAMYFCASSPTGTGGGYTFGSGTRLTVV.